This T cell receptor (beta chain) came from a study of tumor-infiltrating lymphocytes in primary liver carcinoma. As for the study in general: Productive TCRbeta read yields ran from roughly 3.9 to 6.8 million per sample and were similar between tissues. General study points: Among top clones, only about 7-24% appeared in all five tumor regions. Tumor region pairs outstripped tumor-adjacent and tumor-blood pairs in overlap.

The CDR3 runs 19 residues. Per the germline V gene, CDR1 is SGHAT and CDR2 is FQDESV (reference sequence). DNA and RNA were both co-extracted from approximately 20-30 mg of bulk tissue that had not been sorted. Starting material of around 460 ng total RNA yielded TCR beta cDNA via a constant-region primer. ARM-PCR was slightly modified, and three nested multiplex PCR rounds with it gave rise to the TCR beta libraries. Primers for the first two PCR rounds were TRBV1-TRBV30 forward primers and a C-beta reverse primer (about 10 cycles per round). A single record per CDR3 protein comes from TCRdb applying MiXCR to the multiplex PCR reads. The table lists 150,000 to 200,000 distinct CDR3 sequences, around 81% of them singletons, with over 15% in the top ten. About this clonotype: As yet, its antigen is unknown. A junction end diverges from the germline sequence, so it may reflect a read error.

Sequences were obtained from tumor tissue from primary liver carcinoma. This sequence joins TRBV11-1 and TRBJ2-3; the D gene is possibly TRBD2 (5 bases). The TCR originated in a man aged 35 to 55 with primary liver carcinoma and hepatitis B virus infection. Here the CDR3 DNA reads TGTGTCAGCAACTCTGAGGGAAGCTCTGTTGGAGCCCGCACAGATACGCAGTATTTT. Translation: CVSNSEGSSVGARTDTQYF.